A selection of T cell receptor beta chains follows, all from one sample in a study of CD4 T cells in relation to SARS-CoV-2 and coronaviruses. No antigen is known for these receptors. Profiling relied on immunoSEQ multiplex PCR, and the TCRdb table lists in-frame clones only, not all of them. The repertoire holds about 26,000 clones, with over 60% as singletons. Material for sequencing was CD4+ T cells from PBMCs, cultured in vitro. All receptors come from a human donor in good health. The CDR3 runs from the conserved cysteine through the conserved F or W. Fields, in order: V gene, D gene, J gene, clone size, CDR3 length, CDR3 DNA, CDR3 protein. D genes are given only for firm matches. Rows give clone size only sometimes, using once, few, many, or a class for an expanded clone.

V gene: TRBV7-6; D gene: -; J gene: TRBJ2-7; clone size: -; CDR3 length: 17; CDR3 DNA: TGTGCCAGCAGCTTAGTGGGGGCAGCTCCGTGGGTGGACGAGCAGTACTTC; CDR3 protein: CASSLVGAAPWVDEQYF
V gene: TRBV2; D gene: TRBD1; J gene: TRBJ1-5; clone size: -; CDR3 length: 15; CDR3 DNA: TGTGCCAGCAGGAAAGAGACAGGGATCAATCAGCCCCAGCATTTT; CDR3 protein: CASRKETGINQPQHF
V gene: TRBV19; D gene: -; J gene: TRBJ1-1; clone size: -; CDR3 length: 14; CDR3 DNA: TGTGCCAGTAGTATAGCGACCCTGAACACTGAAGCTTTCTTT; CDR3 protein: CASSIATLNTEAFF
V gene: TRBV5-5; D gene: TRBD1; J gene: TRBJ1-6; clone size: -; CDR3 length: 16; CDR3 DNA: TGTGCCAGCAGCCCGAGACAGGGAAACTATAATTCACCCCTCCACTTT; CDR3 protein: CASSPRQGNYNSPLHF
V gene: TRBV7-8; D gene: -; J gene: TRBJ2-7; clone size: once; CDR3 length: 14; CDR3 DNA: TGTGCCAGCAGCTTATACAGGGAGGGCAACGTGCAGTACTTC; CDR3 protein: CASSLYREGNVQYF
V gene: TRBV10-3; D gene: TRBD1; J gene: TRBJ1-3; clone size: -; CDR3 length: 17; CDR3 DNA: TGTGCCATCAGTGGAAGGACAGGGGGTGAGAGTGCGAACACCATATATTTT; CDR3 protein: CAISGRTGGESANTIYF
V gene: TRBV12-3/TRBV12-4; D gene: -; J gene: TRBJ2-3; clone size: -; CDR3 length: 13; CDR3 DNA: TGTGCCAGCAGCCAAGACGTACGAGTTACGCAGTATTTT; CDR3 protein: CASSQDVRVTQYF
V gene: TRBV6-2/TRBV6-3; D gene: -; J gene: TRBJ2-1; clone size: -; CDR3 length: 14; CDR3 DNA: TGTGCCAGCAGTTACGATCCTTCCTACAATGAGCAGTTCTTC; CDR3 protein: CASSYDPSYNEQFF
V gene: TRBV7-2; D gene: TRBD2; J gene: TRBJ2-1; clone size: -; CDR3 length: 14; CDR3 DNA: TGTGCCAGCAGCCGGACTAGCGGGAGCAATGAGCAGTTCTTC; CDR3 protein: CASSRTSGSNEQFF
V gene: TRBV4-1; D gene: TRBD2; J gene: TRBJ2-1; clone size: -; CDR3 length: 16; CDR3 DNA: TGCGCCAGCAGCCAACCCGGACTAGCGGCGTACAATGAGCAGTTCTTC; CDR3 protein: CASSQPGLAAYNEQFF
V gene: TRBV13; D gene: -; J gene: TRBJ1-5; clone size: -; CDR3 length: 15; CDR3 DNA: TGTGCCAGCAGGGGGGGTAACAATGGCAATCAGCCCCAGCATTTT; CDR3 protein: CASRGGNNGNQPQHF
V gene: TRBV7-7; D gene: -; J gene: TRBJ2-5; clone size: -; CDR3 length: 14; CDR3 DNA: TGTGCCAGCAGCTTACGCAGCGATCAAGAGACCCAGTACTTC; CDR3 protein: CASSLRSDQETQYF
V gene: TRBV7-8; D gene: -; J gene: TRBJ2-3; clone size: -; CDR3 length: 20; CDR3 DNA: TGTGCCAGCAGCTTAGCCCCGTGGAGGACCAGGGAGATCAGCACAGATACGCAGTATTTT; CDR3 protein: CASSLAPWRTREISTDTQYF
V gene: TRBV7-6; D gene: -; J gene: TRBJ2-7; clone size: -; CDR3 length: 15; CDR3 DNA: TGTGCCAGCAGCTTAGAGGAGGGTTTTACCTACGAGCAGTACTTC; CDR3 protein: CASSLEEGFTYEQYF
V gene: TRBV2; D gene: TRBD2; J gene: TRBJ2-2; clone size: -; CDR3 length: 14; CDR3 DNA: TGTGCCAGCATGGCGGGGGCGAACACCGGGGAGCTGTTTTTT; CDR3 protein: CASMAGANTGELFF
V gene: TRBV5-4; D gene: TRBD1; J gene: TRBJ1-1; clone size: -; CDR3 length: 14; CDR3 DNA: TGTGCCAGCAGCAAGGGACAGGGGGACACTGAAGCTTTCTTT; CDR3 protein: CASSKGQGDTEAFF
V gene: TRBV11-2; D gene: -; J gene: TRBJ2-7; clone size: once; CDR3 length: 14; CDR3 DNA: TGTGCCAGCAGCTTAGAGGGCCAGTTCCACGAGCAGTACTTC; CDR3 protein: CASSLEGQFHEQYF
V gene: TRBV3-1/TRBV3-2; D gene: TRBD1; J gene: TRBJ1-2; clone size: -; CDR3 length: 17; CDR3 DNA: TGTGCCAGCAGCCAAGTCCTCCGGACAGGCGATAACTATGGCTACACCTTC; CDR3 protein: CASSQVLRTGDNYGYTF
V gene: TRBV29-1; D gene: TRBD1; J gene: TRBJ1-1; clone size: -; CDR3 length: 13; CDR3 DNA: TGCAGCGTTCGTACAGGGGGCGCAAGGTGGGCTTTCTTT; CDR3 protein: CSVRTGGARWAFF
V gene: TRBV9; D gene: TRBD2; J gene: TRBJ2-1; clone size: -; CDR3 length: 16; CDR3 DNA: TGTGCCAGCAGCCCTACCAGCGGGATCCCCGGGAATGAGCAGTTCTTC; CDR3 protein: CASSPTSGIPGNEQFF
V gene: TRBV5-6; D gene: -; J gene: TRBJ2-7; clone size: -; CDR3 length: 13; CDR3 DNA: TGTGCCAGCAGCCCGGCGACAGGCCGCGAGCAGTACTTC; CDR3 protein: CASSPATGREQYF
V gene: TRBV7-9; D gene: -; J gene: TRBJ1-2; clone size: -; CDR3 length: 15; CDR3 DNA: TGTGCCAGCAGGAACCCCCAGGGTATGGGCTATGGCTACACCTTC; CDR3 protein: CASRNPQGMGYGYTF
V gene: TRBV7-8; D gene: -; J gene: TRBJ2-2; clone size: -; CDR3 length: 14; CDR3 DNA: TGTGCCAGCAGTTTCGGGACCTACACCGGGGAGCTGTTTTTT; CDR3 protein: CASSFGTYTGELFF
V gene: TRBV6-2/TRBV6-3; D gene: TRBD1; J gene: TRBJ2-1; clone size: once; CDR3 length: 15; CDR3 DNA: TGTGCCAGCAGCCAGACAGGGGCCCGGCGCAATGAGCAGTTCTTC; CDR3 protein: CASSQTGARRNEQFF
V gene: TRBV5-6; D gene: -; J gene: TRBJ2-2; clone size: few; CDR3 length: 14; CDR3 DNA: TGTGCCAGCAGCTTGGGGCTGGACGGCGGGGAGCTGTTTTTT; CDR3 protein: CASSLGLDGGELFF
V gene: TRBV6-5; D gene: TRBD2; J gene: TRBJ2-1; clone size: -; CDR3 length: 12; CDR3 DNA: TGTGCCAGCAGTTCATCGGGACTAGCGCAGTTCTTC; CDR3 protein: CASSSSGLAQFF